The T cell receptor beta chain described here comes from a study of blood T cell repertoires in COVID-19. TCRdb's copy holds only in-frame clones and misses some; the assay was immunoSEQ multiplex PCR. The table has about 140,000 clones, roughly 84% seen once. About this clone: The identical CDR3 is also encoded by other nucleotide sequences in the sample.

Germline CDR1 and CDR2: MDHEN and SYDVKM. V was clipped by 3 bases and J by 0 bases, with 9 bases between them. This CDR3 spans 14 amino acids. The sequencing sample was made of peripheral blood. This chain links TRBV28 with TRBJ2-7, with D perhaps TRBD2 (5 bases). The receptor was isolated from a man aged 25 to 40 with COVID-19, enrolled during active disease. CDR3 sequence (DNA): TGTGCCAGCAGTTTGTCTGGGAGCTCCTACGAGCAGTACTTC. It codes for CASSLSGSSYEQYF.